The rows below give T cell receptor beta chains drawn from one sample of a study of T cells in Graves' hyperthyroidism and ophthalmopathy. MiXCR, applied by TCRdb to the multiplex PCR reads, yields one record per CDR3 protein. The sample lists more than 300,000 distinct CDR3 sequences, approximately 18% occurring once. The sample was blood. Every receptor here comes from a man between 18 and 35 years old with Graves' ophthalmopathy. The CDR3 runs from the conserved cysteine through the conserved F or W. Each record gives: V gene, CDR3 length, CDR3 protein.

>TRBV19|15
CASSPGVDSNQPQHF
>TRBV7-9|20
CASSSTDLPRDSVSTDTQYF
>TRBV5-1|15
CASSLGQGALMEQYF
>TRBV9|17
CASSTRYSGGAAGEQFF
>TRBV6-1|14
CASRGGTGNQPQHF
>TRBV11-2|16
CASSLAGSSYNSPLHF
>TRBV3-1|14
CASSGHSLNTEAFF
>TRBV6-1|14
CASRDGANTGELFF
>TRBV2|14
CASSDGRGLETQYF
>TRBV2|16
CASSSGTSGDADTQYF
>TRBV5-6|15
CASSETGRENSPLHF
>TRBV7-2|14
CASSPSGTTYEQYF
>TRBV7-3|14
CASSLTGGAYEQYF
>TRBV3-1|14
CASSRQGNGYEQYF
>TRBV27|15
CASSFRTDSNYGYTF
>TRBV6-1|16
CASSDHLGTMNTEAFF
>TRBV5-1|14
CASSGGTSYNEQFF
>TRBV2|13
CASSEDTIYEQYF
>TRBV20-1|12
CSASWGQETQYF
>TRBV9|15
CASSPTDRRVYGYTF
>TRBV7-2|14
CASSLSSVTGELFF
>TRBV5-5|16
CASSPNSGSSYNEQFF
>TRBV6-1|15
CASSELQGAGTEAFF
>TRBV6-1|14
CASGGAGGRYEQYF
>TRBV9|14
CASSVGWDYNEQFF
>TRBV6-1|15
CASSRQGESYNERFF
>TRBV6-1|15
CASSAAGGLTGELFF
>TRBV20-1|11
CSYPEADEQYF
>TRBV19|14
CASTHGQGTYEQYF
>TRBV7-6|13
CASSARSTDTQYF